Presented here are 14 T cell receptor beta chains from one specimen sequenced in a study of T cells in Graves' hyperthyroidism and ophthalmopathy. Amplification yielded TCR beta CDR3 regions, with RNA transcripts as the source. Carried out on the TCR CDR3, a first-round RT-PCR used the HTBI primer set. TCRdb reanalysed the multiplex PCR reads using MiXCR and keeps one entry per CDR3 protein. The sample contains approximately 690,000 distinct CDR3 sequences, 20% to 25% of which appear only once. The sequenced material came from blood. The receptors were gathered from a man younger than 40 with Graves' ophthalmopathy.

This clonotype was seen a single time. The CDR3 DNA sequence: TGTGCCAGCAGTTACATGTCGGGTTGGCCCTCTGAAGCTTTCTTT. The encoded protein is CASSYMSGWPSEAFF. This sequence joins TRBV6-2 or TRBV6-3 and TRBJ1-1; the D is unclear. The V end was cut by 2 bases, the J end by 6 bases, with 16 bases between. Germline CDR1 is MNHEY and CDR2 is SVGEGT. The CDR3 extends over 15 amino acids.

This clonotype occurred many times. The V gene is TRBV7-9, the J gene TRBJ1-5; 10 bases align to TRBD1. The CDR3 is 18 amino acids. The V gene's germline CDR1 is SEHNR and CDR2 FQNEAQ (reference sequence). Losses at the gene ends were 0 bases for V and 2 bases for J; bases not matched to a gene: 7. This CDR3 is CASSLARTGGGGNQPQHF. In DNA, the CDR3 is TGTGCCAGCAGCTTAGCGCGGACAGGGGGAGGTGGCAATCAGCCCCAGCATTTT.

Points on this clonotype: Its ends do not fully match the called genes, so a read error is possible. V gene TRBV5-4 combines with J gene TRBJ2-5, with D perhaps TRBD2 (6 bases). The CDR3 is 13 residues long. CDR1 is SGHNT, CDR2 YYREEE, per germline (reference sequence). CDR3 protein: CASSFRGGSGVDF. The CDR3 DNA is TGTGCCAGCAGCTTTAGAGGAGGGTCTGGTGTAGACTTC.

This clonotype was seen many times. This sequence joins TRBV4-3 and TRBJ1-5; unclear D gene. Germline loops: CDR1 LGHNA, CDR2 YSLEER. There are 13 residues in the CDR3. V was trimmed by 0 bases and J by 5 bases, leaving 5 bases between them. This CDR3 is CASSQDLHQPQHF. CDR3 in DNA: TGCGCCAGCAGCCAAGATTTGCATCAGCCCCAGCATTTT.

V is TRBV6-1 and J is TRBJ2-7, with 9 bases fitting TRBD1. In germline, CDR1 is MNHNS, CDR2 SASEGT. The J segment lost 3 bases and the V segment lost 6 bases, leaving 9 bases of the junction unmatched. CDR3 length: 15 amino acids. The CDR3 nucleotides are TGTGCCAGCAGCCCTCACAGGGGGCGCGGCTACGAGCAGTACTTC. It yields the protein CASSPHRGRGYEQYF.

The V call is TRBV13, the J call TRBJ1-6, with D unclear. The germline gives CDR1 PRHDT, CDR2 FYEKMQ (reference sequence). V was clipped by 5 bases and J by 0 bases, with 11 bases between them. The CDR3 runs 16 residues. The CDR3: CASSVHGNSYNSPLHF. Written as DNA, the CDR3 is TGTGCCAGCAGCGTACACGGAAACTCCTATAATTCACCCCTCCACTTT.

This sequence joins TRBV6-1 and TRBJ1-2, with D possibly matching TRBD1 (6 bases). Germline CDR1 MNHNS, CDR2 SASEGT. The CDR3 length is 15 residues. Trimming pared 3 bases from V and 4 bases from J, leaving 15 bases between. This CDR3 reads CASSESPTGIYGYTF. CDR3 bases: TGTGCCAGCAGTGAGTCCCCCACAGGGATCTATGGCTACACCTTC.

This clonotype was observed many times. The rearrangement links TRBV7-2 to TRBJ2-1; D gene ambiguous. Germline V gives CDR1 SGHTA, CDR2 FQGNSA. This CDR3 comprises 13 residues. Trimming cost V 0 bases and J 2 bases, with 2 bases left between them. CDR3 sequence reads: CASSLAPYNEQFF. CDR3 DNA sequence: TGTGCCAGCAGCTTAGCGCCCTACAATGAGCAGTTCTTC.

The chain uses TRBV7-2 and TRBJ2-1; TRBD2 agrees at 12 bases. The CDR3 is 15 residues long. Trimming cost V 5 bases and J 7 bases; bases outside gene matches: 6. CDR1 is SGHTA and CDR2 is FQGNSA in the germline V gene. CDR3 coding DNA: TGTGCCAGCAGCCCAACTAGCGGGAGGTGGAATGAGCAGTTCTTC. Its translation is CASSPTSGRWNEQFF. Using reference TRBV7-2 and TRBJ2-1 for the parts outside the CDR3, the full variable domain is GAGVSQSPSNKVTEKGKDVELRCDPISGHTALYWYRQSLGQGLEFLIYFQGNSAPDKSGLPSDRFSAERTGGSVSTLTIQRTQQEDSAVYLCASSPTSGRWNEQFFGPGTRLTVL.

This clonotype has ten or more counts. This chain joins TRBV2 and TRBJ1-2; D possibly corresponds to TRBD1 (6 bases). The CDR3 has 14 amino acids. V was cut by 3 bases and J by 3 bases, with 11 bases left in between. Germline V CDR1 and CDR2: SNHLY, FYNNEI. CDR3 sequence reads: CASSDQGRDYGYTF. The CDR3 DNA reads as TGTGCCAGCAGTGACCAGGGGCGCGACTATGGCTACACCTTC. The full variable domain, its missing parts supplied by reference TRBV2 and TRBJ1-2, is EPEVTQTPSHQVTQMGQEVILRCVPISNHLYFYWYRQILGQKVEFLVSFYNNEISEKSEIFDDQFSVERPDGSNFTLKIRSTKLEDSAMYFCASSDQGRDYGYTFGSGTRLTVV.

Only a few counts were recorded for this clonotype. The chain has TRBV28 and TRBJ1-5; D is possibly TRBD1 (5 bases). The CDR3 has 14 amino acids. The V end was cut by 4 bases, the J end by 3 bases, with 10 bases between. Looked up from germline, CDR1 is MDHEN and CDR2 is SYDVKM. The CDR3 loop reads CASSSKGYNQPQHF. CDR3 coding DNA: TGTGCCAGCAGTTCTAAGGGGTACAATCAGCCCCAGCATTTT.

In its sample, this clonotype was seen many times. The V and J genes are TRBV18 and TRBJ1-1; no reliable D call. CDR3 size: 15 residues. Per germline, CDR1 KGHSH and CDR2 LQKENI. V was clipped by 3 bases and J by 1 base, with 12 bases between them. CDR3 nucleotide sequence: TGTGCCAGCTCACCGCAAGATTCCGGGAACACTGAAGCTTTCTTT. As protein: CASSPQDSGNTEAFF.

A few counts support this clonotype. The CDR3 spells CSVEDGFYEQYF. DNA of the CDR3: TGCAGCGTTGAAGATGGATTTTACGAGCAGTACTTC. This chain connects TRBV29-1 to TRBJ2-7; D uncertain. The CDR3 runs 12 residues. The germline V and J ends were trimmed by 0 bases and 4 bases, with 7 bases remaining between them. Germline CDR1 SQVTM, CDR2 ANQGSEA.

The chain uses TRBV4-1 and TRBJ2-7; the match to TRBD1 covers 7 bases. The CDR3 spans 13 residues. V shed 3 bases and J 6 bases; nucleotides not matched to a gene: 5. Germline V CDR1 and CDR2: MGHRA, YSYEKL. DNA of the CDR3: TGCGCCAGCAGCCAGTACAGGGGTTTCGAGCAGTACTTC. It specifies CASSQYRGFEQYF.